Each of the 18 T cell receptor beta chains below was sequenced from the same sample in a study of blood T cell repertoires in COVID-19. Data came from immunoSEQ multiplex PCR; TCRdb stores just in-frame clones and leaves some out. The sample lists about 240,000 clones, around 86% occurring once. The sequenced material came from PBMCs or T cells enriched from blood (not recorded which). The receptors originated from a woman aged 40 to 49 with acute COVID-19.

The chain combines TRBV5-1 with TRBJ2-1, with TRBD2 matching 10 bases. This CDR3 region has 16 residues. Germline CDR1 reads SGHRS; CDR2 reads YFSETQ. Trimming cost V 4 bases and J 5 bases; bases outside gene matches: 9. The DNA of the CDR3 is TGCGCCAGCAGCCCACGGACTAGCGGAGATAACAATGAGCAGTTCTTC. Its translation is CASSPRTSGDNNEQFF.

V gene TRBV9 combines with J gene TRBJ1-5; unclear D gene. CDR1 SGDLS and CDR2 YYNGEE come from the germline V gene. V was shortened by 4 bases and J by 3 bases, with 8 bases between the two germline ends. The CDR3 has 13 amino acids. The CDR3 sequence: CASSLSPNQPQHF. The CDR3 DNA is TGTGCCAGCAGCCTGTCCCCCAATCAGCCCCAGCATTTT.

The rearrangement uses TRBV6-5 and TRBJ2-7, with 8 bases lining up with TRBD1. Germline values: CDR1 MNHEY, CDR2 SVGAGI. The V segment lost 2 bases and the J segment 4 bases; nucleotides outside the gene matches: 1. The CDR3 has 13 amino acids. The chain's CDR3 is CASSYDRGYEQYF. CDR3 coding DNA: TGTGCCAGCAGTTACGACAGGGGTTACGAGCAGTACTTC.

The chain is built from TRBV28 and TRBJ1-6; no reliable D call. The ends were cut back, 6 bases at V and 8 bases at J, with 11 bases in the middle. Germline V lookup: CDR1 MDHEN, CDR2 SYDVKM. The CDR3 loop spans 13 amino acids. The CDR3 DNA follows: TGTGCCAGCAGACGAGGAGGCTATTCACCCCTCCACTTT. It translates to CASRRGGYSPLHF.

The chain uses TRBV7-3 and TRBJ2-3; D might be TRBD1 (6 bases). Trimming removed 0 bases at V and 2 bases at J, with 12 bases between. Germline lookup yields CDR1 SGHTA and CDR2 FQGTGA. CDR3 length: 16 amino acids. CDR3 protein: CASSLTPTGNTDTQYF. The CDR3, as DNA: TGTGCCAGCAGCTTAACGCCCACAGGGAACACAGATACGCAGTATTTT.

The V gene is TRBV20-1, the J gene TRBJ2-7, with D uncertain. Germline CDR1 DFQATT, CDR2 SNEGSKA (reference sequence). The germline V and J ends were trimmed by 3 bases and 0 bases, with 9 bases remaining between them. There are 13 residues in the CDR3. The CDR3 loop is CSASSLSSYEQYF. The DNA of the CDR3 is TGCAGTGCTAGTAGTCTAAGCTCCTACGAGCAGTACTTC.

This chain links TRBV27 with TRBJ1-2; D is unclear. The CDR3 covers 13 residues. Germline V gene sequence: CDR1 MNHEY, CDR2 SMNVEV (reference sequence). The V end was cut by 3 bases, the J end by 2 bases, with 7 bases between. The DNA of the CDR3 is TGTGCCAGCAGTTTCTCGGGGAACTATGGCTACACCTTC. Translating it yields CASSFSGNYGYTF.

V usage is TRBV19 and J usage is TRBJ1-2; possible D gene TRBD1, 6 bases. The CDR3 contains 13 residues. Trimming shortened V by 7 bases and J by 6 bases, and 15 bases separated the two germline ends. Germline CDR1 LNHDA, CDR2 SQIVND (reference sequence). The CDR3 DNA reads as TGTGCCAGTAAGGTGCAGGGGTTCGATGGCTACACCTTC. This translates into CASKVQGFDGYTF.

V is TRBV11-3 and J is TRBJ2-7; 11 bases agree with TRBD2. The CDR3 is 15 residues long. V shed 5 bases, J shed 7 bases, and the junction held 10 bases outside the gene matches. CDR1 and CDR2 from the germline V gene are SGHNT and YENEEA. The CDR3 region is CASSPGLAGEREQYF. CDR3 sequence (DNA): TGTGCCAGCAGCCCCGGACTAGCGGGTGAAAGAGAGCAGTACTTC.

The rearrangement joins TRBV11-3 to TRBJ2-3, with D possibly TRBD2 on 5 matching bases. This CDR3 comprises 13 residues. Deletions cut 4 bases from V and 5 bases from J, with 10 bases between. Germline loops: CDR1 SGHNT, CDR2 YENEEA. The CDR3 sequence is CASSYREVDTQYF. CDR3 coding DNA: TGTGCCAGCAGCTACCGGGAAGTAGATACGCAGTATTTT.

V and J are TRBV15 and TRBJ2-3, with 9 bases identical to TRBD2. The CDR3 contains 16 residues. Unmatched junction bases numbered 4, after V lost 1 base and J lost 2 bases. Germline V lookup: CDR1 LNHNV, CDR2 YYDKDF (reference sequence). The CDR3 DNA reads as TGTGCCACCAGCAGAGCAGCGGGAGGTAACACAGATACGCAGTATTTT. Its protein is CATSRAAGGNTDTQYF.

This chain connects TRBV7-7 to TRBJ2-3; no firm D call. Per the germline V gene, CDR1 is SSHAT and CDR2 is FNYEAQ (reference sequence). The CDR3 has 10 amino acids. Trimming took 10 bases from V and 0 from J, leaving 2 bases between them. The CDR3 here is CATSTDTQYF. CDR3 bases: TGTGCCACTAGCACAGATACGCAGTATTTT.

The chain uses TRBV5-1 and TRBJ2-2; weak D call: TRBD2 (6 bases). V was clipped by 4 bases and J by 3 bases, with 16 bases between them. The CDR3 length is 16 residues. Germline assignment: CDR1 SGHRS and CDR2 YFSETQ. The DNA of the CDR3 is TGCGCCAGCAGCGCCCTTCCGGGGGTGGACACCGGGGAGCTGTTTTTT. Translated, it gives CASSALPGVDTGELFF. Full variable domain (rest looked up from reference TRBV5-1 and TRBJ2-2): KAGVTQTPRYLIKTRGQQVTLSCSPISGHRSVSWYQQTPGQGLQFLFEYFSETQRNKGNFPGRFSGRQFSNSRSEMNVSTLELGDSALYLCASSALPGVDTGELFFGEGSRLTVL.

The J gene is TRBJ2-2, the V gene TRBV5-1, with D uncertain. The V end was cut by 7 bases, the J end by 7 bases, with 11 bases between. CDR1 and CDR2 from the germline V gene are SGHRS and YFSETQ. This CDR3 region has 12 residues. The CDR3, as DNA: TGCGCCAGCCGAGGATACGGCGGGGAGCTGTTTTTT. Its translation: CASRGYGGELFF.

The rearrangement links TRBV7-3 to TRBJ2-3; the match to TRBD2 covers 12 bases. The J segment lost 4 bases and the V segment lost 5 bases, leaving 13 bases of the junction unmatched. This CDR3 region has 18 residues. Looked up from germline, CDR1 is SGHTA and CDR2 is FQGTGA. The CDR3 protein is CASSLLATSGGLSDTQYF. CDR3 in DNA: TGTGCCAGCAGCCTCCTCGCGACTAGCGGGGGACTCTCAGATACGCAGTATTTT. Complete variable domain (other parts from reference TRBV7-3 and TRBJ2-3): GAGVSQTPSNKVTEKGKYVELRCDPISGHTALYWYRQSLGQGPEFLIYFQGTGAADDSGLPNDRFFAVRPEGSVSTLKIQRTERGDSAVYLCASSLLATSGGLSDTQYFGPGTRLTVL.

The V gene is TRBV19, the J gene TRBJ1-5; D possibly corresponds to TRBD1 (5 bases). This CDR3 spans 15 amino acids. Germline CDR1 LNHDA, CDR2 SQIVND (reference sequence). V lost 4 bases and J lost 4, with 14 bases in between. CDR3 nucleotides: TGTGCCAGTAGTAGCAGCGGGGGTCGGAATCAGCCCCAGCATTTT. This codes for CASSSSGGRNQPQHF.

This clone has just one count. This sample includes further DNA sequences coding for the same CDR3. The chain has TRBV5-1 and TRBJ1-1; D is unresolved. Germline assignment: CDR1 SGHRS and CDR2 YFSETQ. The CDR3 totals 13 residues. The V end was cut by 2 bases, the J end by 0 bases, with 5 bases between. In DNA form, the CDR3 reads TGCGCCAGCAGCTTAGCGGTGAACACTGAAGCTTTCTTT. It encodes CASSLAVNTEAFF.

The CDR3 DNA reads TGTGCCAGCACCAGGGGAGGGGCCTATAGCAATCAGCCCCAGCATTTT. It yields the protein CASTRGGAYSNQPQHF. This chain uses TRBV6-6 with TRBJ1-5, with D perhaps TRBD1 (6 bases). CDR1 is MNHNY, CDR2 SVGAGI, per germline (reference sequence). V was clipped by 7 bases and J by 0 bases, with 16 bases between them. The CDR3 sequence is 16 residues long.